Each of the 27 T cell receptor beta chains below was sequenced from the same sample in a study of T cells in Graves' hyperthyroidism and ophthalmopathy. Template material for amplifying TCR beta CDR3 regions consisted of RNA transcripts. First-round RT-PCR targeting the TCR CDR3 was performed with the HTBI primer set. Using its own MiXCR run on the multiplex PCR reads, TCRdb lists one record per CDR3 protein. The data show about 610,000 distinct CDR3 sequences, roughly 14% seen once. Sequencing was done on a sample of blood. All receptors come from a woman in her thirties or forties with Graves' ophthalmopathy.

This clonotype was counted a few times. CDR3: CASSRSPSGWETQYF. CDR3 bases: TGTGCCAGCAGCCGAAGTCCTAGCGGGTGGGAGACCCAGTACTTC. The V gene is TRBV5-6, the J gene TRBJ2-5; 8 positions agree with TRBD2. Per the germline V gene, CDR1 is SGHDT and CDR2 is YYEEEE. Trimming took 4 bases from V and 5 from J; bases not matched to a gene: 10. The CDR3 runs to 15 residues.

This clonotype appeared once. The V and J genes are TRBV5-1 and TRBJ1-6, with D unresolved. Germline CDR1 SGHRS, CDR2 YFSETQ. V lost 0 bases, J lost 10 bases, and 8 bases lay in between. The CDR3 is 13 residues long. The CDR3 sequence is CASSLEMASPLHF. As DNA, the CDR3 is TGCGCCAGCAGCTTGGAAATGGCCTCACCCCTCCACTTT.

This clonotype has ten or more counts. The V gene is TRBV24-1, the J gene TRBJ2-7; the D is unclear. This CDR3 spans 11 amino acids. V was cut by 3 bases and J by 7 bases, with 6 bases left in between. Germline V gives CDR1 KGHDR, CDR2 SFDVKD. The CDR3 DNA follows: TGTGCCACCAGTGATGCCGGAGAGCAGTACTTC. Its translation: CATSDAGEQYF.

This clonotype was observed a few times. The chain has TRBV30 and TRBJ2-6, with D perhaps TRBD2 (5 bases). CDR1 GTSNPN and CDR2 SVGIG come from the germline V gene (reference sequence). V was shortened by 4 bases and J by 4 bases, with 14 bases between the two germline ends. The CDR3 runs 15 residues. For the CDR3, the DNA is TGTGCCTGGACCGTGCGGGCCCGGGGGGCCAACGTCCTGACTTTC. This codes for CAWTVRARGANVLTF.

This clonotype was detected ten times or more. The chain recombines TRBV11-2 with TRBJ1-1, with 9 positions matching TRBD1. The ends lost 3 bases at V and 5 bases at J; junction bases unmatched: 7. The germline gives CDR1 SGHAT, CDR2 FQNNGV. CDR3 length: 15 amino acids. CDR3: CASSLTGGLATEAFF. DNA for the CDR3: TGTGCCAGCAGCTTGACAGGGGGGCTCGCGACTGAAGCTTTCTTT.

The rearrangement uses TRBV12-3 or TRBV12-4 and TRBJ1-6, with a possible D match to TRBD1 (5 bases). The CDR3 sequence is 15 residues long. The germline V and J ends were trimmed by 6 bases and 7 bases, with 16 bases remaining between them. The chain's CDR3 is CASSLGDGQNSPLHF. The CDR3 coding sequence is TGTGCCAGCAGCCTGGGGGACGGGCAAAATTCACCCCTCCACTTT.

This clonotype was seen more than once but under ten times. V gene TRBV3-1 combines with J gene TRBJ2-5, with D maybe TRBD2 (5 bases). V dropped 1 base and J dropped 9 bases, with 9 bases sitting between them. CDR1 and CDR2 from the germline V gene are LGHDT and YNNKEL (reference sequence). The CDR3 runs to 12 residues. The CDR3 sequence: CASSQGELAQYF. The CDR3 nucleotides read TGTGCCAGCAGCCAAGGGGAACTAGCCCAGTACTTC.

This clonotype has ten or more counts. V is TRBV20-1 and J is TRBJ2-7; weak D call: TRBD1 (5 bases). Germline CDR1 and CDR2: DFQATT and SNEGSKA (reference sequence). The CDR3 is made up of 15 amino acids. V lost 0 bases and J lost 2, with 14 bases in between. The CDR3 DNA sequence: TGCAGTGCTAGAGATACGGGCAGGGTCACCTACGAGCAGTACTTC. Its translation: CSARDTGRVTYEQYF.

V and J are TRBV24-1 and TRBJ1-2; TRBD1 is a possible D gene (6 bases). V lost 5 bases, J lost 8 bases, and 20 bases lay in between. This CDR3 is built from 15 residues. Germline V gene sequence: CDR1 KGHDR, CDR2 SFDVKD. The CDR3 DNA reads TGTGCCACCAGTGGTGCCGACAGGCGGGGAAACGGCTACACCTTC. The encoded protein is CATSGADRRGNGYTF.

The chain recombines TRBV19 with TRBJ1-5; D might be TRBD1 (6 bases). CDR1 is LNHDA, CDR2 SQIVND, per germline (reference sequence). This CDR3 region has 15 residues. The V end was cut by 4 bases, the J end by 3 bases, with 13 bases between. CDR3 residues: CASSNLQGYNQPQHF. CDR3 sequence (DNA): TGTGCCAGTAGTAACCTACAGGGTTACAATCAGCCCCAGCATTTT.

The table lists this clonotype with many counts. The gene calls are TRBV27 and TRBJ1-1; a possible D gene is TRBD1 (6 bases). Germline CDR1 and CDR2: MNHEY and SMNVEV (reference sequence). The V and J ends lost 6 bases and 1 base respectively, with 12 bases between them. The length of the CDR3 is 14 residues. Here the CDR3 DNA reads TGTGCCAGCAGGCTACGGACAGAGAACACTGAAGCTTTCTTT. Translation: CASRLRTENTEAFF.

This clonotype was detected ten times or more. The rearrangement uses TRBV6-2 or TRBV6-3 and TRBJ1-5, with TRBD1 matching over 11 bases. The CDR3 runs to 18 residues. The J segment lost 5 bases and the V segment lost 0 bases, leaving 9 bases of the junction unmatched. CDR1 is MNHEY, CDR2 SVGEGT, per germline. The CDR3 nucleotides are TGTGCCAGCAGTTACTCGCCGACCGGACAGGGGGCGGATCAGCCCCAGCATTTT. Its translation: CASSYSPTGQGADQPQHF.

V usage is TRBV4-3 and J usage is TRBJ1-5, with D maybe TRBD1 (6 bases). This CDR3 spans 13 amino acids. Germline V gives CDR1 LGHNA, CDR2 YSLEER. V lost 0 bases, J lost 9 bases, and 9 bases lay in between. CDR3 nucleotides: TGCGCCAGCAGCCAAGATCAAGGGGGGCCCCAGCATTTT. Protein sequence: CASSQDQGGPQHF.

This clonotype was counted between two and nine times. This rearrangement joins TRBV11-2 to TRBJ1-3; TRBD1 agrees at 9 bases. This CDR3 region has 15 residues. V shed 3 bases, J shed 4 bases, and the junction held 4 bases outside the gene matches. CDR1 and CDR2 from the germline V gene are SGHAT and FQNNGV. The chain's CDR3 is CASSLDRGDGNTIYF. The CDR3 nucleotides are TGTGCCAGCAGCTTGGACAGGGGAGACGGAAACACCATATATTTT.

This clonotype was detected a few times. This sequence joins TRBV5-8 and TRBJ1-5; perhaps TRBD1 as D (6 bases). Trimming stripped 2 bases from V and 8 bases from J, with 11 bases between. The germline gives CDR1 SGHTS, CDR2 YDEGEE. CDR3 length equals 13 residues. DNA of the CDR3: TGTGCCAGCAGCTTCGGGACAATCGAGCCCCAGCATTTT. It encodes CASSFGTIEPQHF.

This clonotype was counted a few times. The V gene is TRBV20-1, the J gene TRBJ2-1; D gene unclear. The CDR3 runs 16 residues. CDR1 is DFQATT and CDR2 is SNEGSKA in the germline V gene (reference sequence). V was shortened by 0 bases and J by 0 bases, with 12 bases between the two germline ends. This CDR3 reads CSARDKRYSSYNEQFF. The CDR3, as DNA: TGCAGTGCTAGAGATAAGCGTTATAGCTCCTACAATGAGCAGTTCTTC.

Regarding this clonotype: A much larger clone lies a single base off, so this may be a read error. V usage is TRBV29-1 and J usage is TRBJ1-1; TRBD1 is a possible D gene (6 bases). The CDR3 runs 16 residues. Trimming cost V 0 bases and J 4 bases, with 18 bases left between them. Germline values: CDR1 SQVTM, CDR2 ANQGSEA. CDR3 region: CSVEDWAGTPSTEAFF. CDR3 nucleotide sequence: TGCAGCGTTGAAGATTGGGCCGGGACACCGAGCACTGAAGCTTTCTTT.

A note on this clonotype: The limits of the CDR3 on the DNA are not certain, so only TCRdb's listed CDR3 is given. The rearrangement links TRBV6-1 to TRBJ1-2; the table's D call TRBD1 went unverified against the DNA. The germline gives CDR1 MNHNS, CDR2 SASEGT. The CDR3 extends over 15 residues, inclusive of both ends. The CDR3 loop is CASTTFGPGPYGYTF.

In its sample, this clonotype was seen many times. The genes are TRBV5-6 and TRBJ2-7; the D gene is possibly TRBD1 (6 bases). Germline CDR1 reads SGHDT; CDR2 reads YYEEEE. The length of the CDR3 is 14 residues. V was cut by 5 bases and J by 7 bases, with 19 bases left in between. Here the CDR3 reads CASSHGQPYEEQYF. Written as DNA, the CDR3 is TGTGCCAGCAGTCACGGACAGCCCTATGAGGAGCAGTACTTC.

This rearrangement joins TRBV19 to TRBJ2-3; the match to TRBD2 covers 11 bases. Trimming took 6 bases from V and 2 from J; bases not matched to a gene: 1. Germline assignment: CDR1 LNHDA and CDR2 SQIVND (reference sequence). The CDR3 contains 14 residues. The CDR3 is CASRLAGVTDTQYF. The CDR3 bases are TGTGCCAGTAGACTAGCGGGAGTCACAGATACGCAGTATTTT. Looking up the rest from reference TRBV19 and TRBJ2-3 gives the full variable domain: DGGITQSPKYLFRKEGQNVTLSCEQNLNHDAMYWYRQDPGQGLRLIYYSQIVNDFQKGDIAEGYSVSREKKESFPLTVTSAQKNPTAFYLCASRLAGVTDTQYFGPGTRLTVL.

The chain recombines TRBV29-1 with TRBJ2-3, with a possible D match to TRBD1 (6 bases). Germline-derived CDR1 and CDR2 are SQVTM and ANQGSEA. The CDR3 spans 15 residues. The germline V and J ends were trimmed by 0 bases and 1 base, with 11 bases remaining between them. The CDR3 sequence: CSVEDLGHRTDTQYF. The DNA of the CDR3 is TGCAGCGTTGAAGATCTGGGACACCGCACAGATACGCAGTATTTT.

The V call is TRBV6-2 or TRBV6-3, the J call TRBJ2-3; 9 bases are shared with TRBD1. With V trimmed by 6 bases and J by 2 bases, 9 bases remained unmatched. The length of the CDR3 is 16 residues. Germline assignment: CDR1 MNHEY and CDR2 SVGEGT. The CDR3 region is CASRSTGTGFTDTQYF. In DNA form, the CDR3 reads TGTGCCAGCAGGTCCACCGGGACAGGGTTCACAGATACGCAGTATTTT.

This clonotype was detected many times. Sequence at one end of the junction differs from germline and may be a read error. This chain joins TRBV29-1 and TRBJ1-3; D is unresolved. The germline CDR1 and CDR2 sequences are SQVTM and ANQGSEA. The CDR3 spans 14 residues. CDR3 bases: TGCAGCGTTCAAGACGGATCCTCTGGAAACACCATATATTTT. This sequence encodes CSVQDGSSGNTIYF.

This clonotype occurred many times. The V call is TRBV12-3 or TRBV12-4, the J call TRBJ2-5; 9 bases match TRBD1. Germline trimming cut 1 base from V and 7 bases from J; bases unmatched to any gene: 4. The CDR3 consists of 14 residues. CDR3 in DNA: TGTGCCAGCAGTTTAGGGGACAGGGTGGGGACCCAGTACTTC. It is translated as CASSLGDRVGTQYF.

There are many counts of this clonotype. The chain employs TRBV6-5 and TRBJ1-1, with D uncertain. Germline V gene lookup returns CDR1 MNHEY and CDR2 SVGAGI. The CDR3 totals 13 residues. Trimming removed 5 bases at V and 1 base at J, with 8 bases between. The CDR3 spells CASSTHGNTEAFF. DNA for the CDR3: TGTGCCAGCAGTACACACGGGAACACTGAAGCTTTCTTT.

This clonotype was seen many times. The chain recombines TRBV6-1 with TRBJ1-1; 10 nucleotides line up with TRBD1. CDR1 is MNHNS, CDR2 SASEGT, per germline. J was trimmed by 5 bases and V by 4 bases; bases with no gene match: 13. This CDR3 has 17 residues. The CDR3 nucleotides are TGTGCCAGCAGTGGACGGGACAGGGGAAGGGAGCGAACTGAAGCTTTCTTT. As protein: CASSGRDRGRERTEAFF.

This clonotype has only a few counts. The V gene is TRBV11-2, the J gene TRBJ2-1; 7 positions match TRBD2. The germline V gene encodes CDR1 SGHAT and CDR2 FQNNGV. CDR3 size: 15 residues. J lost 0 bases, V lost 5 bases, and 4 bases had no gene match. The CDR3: CASSTGGSSYNEQFF. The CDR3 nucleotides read TGTGCCAGCAGCACGGGCGGGAGCTCCTACAATGAGCAGTTCTTC.